These 24 T cell receptor beta chains share one sample of origin, sequenced in a study of T cell responses to AZD1222 COVID-19 vaccine. Generated by immunoSEQ multiplex PCR, the TCRdb table keeps only in-frame clones and is missing some. In the table there are 75,000 to 95,000 clones, 85% of which are singletons. The source was peripheral blood, collected 28 days after the second AZD1222 dose. These receptor sequences come from an adult who received the AZD1222 COVID-19 vaccine.

The V gene is TRBV30, the J gene TRBJ1-2, with a tentative D call TRBD1 (6 bases). The CDR3 consists of 16 residues. Germline-derived CDR1 and CDR2 are GTSNPN and SVGIG (reference sequence). Trimming cost V 4 bases and J 3 bases, with 21 bases left between them. CDR3 loop: CAWTLGGASTHYGYTF. CDR3 bases: TGTGCCTGGACCCTGGGGGGCGCCTCAACACACTATGGCTACACCTTC.

V and J are TRBV5-1 and TRBJ2-3; no clear D gene. V dropped 4 bases and J dropped 3 bases, with 21 bases sitting between them. Germline V gene sequence: CDR1 SGHRS, CDR2 YFSETQ. This CDR3 is built from 17 residues. The CDR3 loop is CASSPALAGLGTDTQYF. The CDR3 DNA is TGCGCCAGCAGCCCTGCTTTAGCAGGATTGGGGACAGATACGCAGTATTTT.

This clone has only a few counts. CDR3 in amino acids: CASSPSDRVHYEQYF. CDR3 coding DNA: TGTGCCAGCAGCCCGTCGGACAGGGTCCACTACGAGCAGTACTTC. The V gene is TRBV9, the J gene TRBJ2-7, with 8 positions matching TRBD1. V was pared by 4 bases and J by 3 bases, with 9 bases of the junction left unmatched. Germline-derived CDR1 and CDR2 are SGDLS and YYNGEE. This CDR3 spans 15 amino acids.

The chain recombines TRBV6-2 or TRBV6-3 with TRBJ1-2; D gene ambiguous. The germline V gene has CDR1 MNHEY and CDR2 SVGEGT. V was shortened by 2 bases and J by 4 bases, with 8 bases between the two germline ends. The length of the CDR3 is 13 residues. The CDR3 region has the DNA TGTGCCAGCAGTTACCAGCCGATCTATGGCTACACCTTC. Translating gives CASSYQPIYGYTF.

The rearrangement joins TRBV18 to TRBJ2-1; 9 nucleotides line up with TRBD2. The CDR3 loop spans 15 amino acids. In germline, CDR1 is KGHSH, CDR2 LQKENI. Trimming removed 0 bases from V and 9 bases from J; junction bases left unmatched: 6. CDR3 nucleotides: TGTGCCAGCTCACCACCGGGACTAGCCCCCGCTGAGCAGTTCTTC. Protein product: CASSPPGLAPAEQFF.

The rearrangement uses TRBV28 and TRBJ1-5, with D unresolved. The CDR3 is made up of 12 amino acids. CDR1 MDHEN and CDR2 SYDVKM come from the germline V gene. V was clipped by 4 bases and J by 1 base, with 2 bases between them. CDR3 residues: CASSYSNQPQHF. Here the CDR3 DNA reads TGTGCCAGCAGTTACAGCAATCAGCCCCAGCATTTT.

The chain carries TRBV7-3 and TRBJ2-3; D ambiguous. Germline loops: CDR1 SGHTA, CDR2 FQGTGA. The length of the CDR3 is 14 residues. Deletions cut 1 base from V and 2 bases from J, with 7 bases between. The CDR3 is CASSLNGNTDTQYF. Written as DNA, the CDR3 is TGTGCCAGCAGCTTAAACGGCAACACAGATACGCAGTATTTT.

The chain carries TRBV7-9 and TRBJ1-1, with 9 bases aligning to TRBD1. V was clipped by 3 bases and J by 7 bases; unmatched bases: 6. Germline assignment: CDR1 SEHNR and CDR2 FQNEAQ (reference sequence). The CDR3 runs 14 residues. CDR3 residues: CASSFQQGAGEAFF. DNA for the CDR3: TGTGCCAGCAGCTTTCAACAGGGGGCCGGTGAAGCTTTCTTT.

The chain joins TRBV9 to TRBJ2-2; TRBD2 matches 10 bases. V dropped 6 bases and J dropped 3; count of bases not matched to a gene: 20. The CDR3 covers 20 residues. Looked up from germline, CDR1 is SGDLS and CDR2 is YYNGEE. The CDR3 sequence: CASTLIPRTGLAGDTGELFF. Written as DNA, the CDR3 is TGTGCCAGCACCTTAATCCCCCGCACCGGCCTAGCGGGGGACACCGGGGAGCTGTTTTTT.

V gene TRBV12-3 or TRBV12-4 combines with J gene TRBJ1-1, with a possible D match to TRBD1 (5 bases). Trimming removed 8 bases at V and 4 bases at J, with 14 bases between. This CDR3 comprises 13 residues. The CDR3 region is CASGGGAVTEAFF. The CDR3 nucleotides are TGTGCCAGCGGGGGAGGGGCGGTCACTGAAGCTTTCTTT.

This rearrangement joins TRBV5-1 to TRBJ2-5; D might be TRBD1 or TRBD2, each matching 6 bases. V gave up 5 bases and J gave up 1 base, with 18 bases separating them. The CDR3 covers 16 residues. Per the germline V gene, CDR1 is SGHRS and CDR2 is YFSETQ. CDR3 nucleotide sequence: TGCGCCAGCAGATTCGGACGGAGGGGGACCCAAGAGACCCAGTACTTC. Its protein product is CASRFGRRGTQETQYF.

The V and J genes are TRBV6-6 and TRBJ2-3; 11 bases map to TRBD2. The CDR3 consists of 16 residues. Germline CDR1 reads MNHNY; CDR2 reads SVGAGI (reference sequence). J gave up 3 bases and V 8 bases, and 10 bases lay outside the gene matches. CDR3 in DNA: TGTGCCAGCGATTTTGGACTAGCGGGTGGGACAGATACGCAGTATTTT. Its translation: CASDFGLAGGTDTQYF.

The chain uses TRBV10-3 and TRBJ1-5, with a possible D match to TRBD1 (6 bases). The germline gives CDR1 ENHRY, CDR2 SYGVKD. Trimming left V 3 bases short and J 1 base short, with 10 bases between. The CDR3 runs to 15 residues. This chain's CDR3 is CAISEGGASNQPQHF. The CDR3 DNA reads TGTGCCATCAGTGAAGGGGGGGCAAGCAATCAGCCCCAGCATTTT.

The chain has TRBV11-2 and TRBJ2-3; TRBD1 matches at 11 bases. V was pared by 5 bases and J by 4 bases, with 5 bases of the junction left unmatched. CDR3 size: 15 residues. Germline lookup yields CDR1 SGHAT and CDR2 FQNNGV. CDR3 region: CASSGPGQGADTQYF. The CDR3 region has the DNA TGTGCCAGCAGCGGGCCGGGACAGGGGGCAGATACGCAGTATTTT.

This chain connects TRBV6-2 or TRBV6-3 to TRBJ2-3, with D hard to call. Germline values: CDR1 MNHEY, CDR2 SVGEGT. V was shortened by 3 bases and J by 6 bases, with 4 bases between the two germline ends. The CDR3 extends over 11 amino acids. CDR3 sequence (DNA): TGTGCCAGCAGTTATCCGGATACGCAGTATTTT. This encodes CASSYPDTQYF.

As concerns this clone: One junction end does not reproduce the germline sequence, and a read error may be involved. Written as DNA, the CDR3 is TGTGCCGGCAGCTTCACCGGGACTAGCGGGAGTGGCGGGGAGCTGTTTTTT. Translated: CAGSFTGTSGSGGELFF. This sequence joins TRBV7-3 and TRBJ2-2; 14 nucleotides align to TRBD2. Looked up from germline, CDR1 is SGHTA and CDR2 is FQGTGA. The CDR3 has 17 amino acids.

V and J are TRBV15 and TRBJ2-3; the D gene is possibly TRBD2 (6 bases). The germline CDR1 and CDR2 sequences are LNHNV and YYDKDF (reference sequence). V lost 1 base to trimming and J lost 2 bases, with 16 bases between them. The CDR3 consists of 17 residues. CDR3 region: CATSRVSVGGSTDTQYF. The CDR3 DNA sequence: TGTGCCACCAGCAGAGTTAGTGTGGGGGGATCCACAGATACGCAGTATTTT.

The rearrangement joins TRBV5-1 to TRBJ2-5; no clear D gene. This CDR3 region has 15 residues. Germline assignment: CDR1 SGHRS and CDR2 YFSETQ. Trimming stripped 0 bases from V and 1 base from J, with 10 bases between. DNA of the CDR3: TGCGCCAGCAGCTTGGCCGGTGTGTTCCAAGAGACCCAGTACTTC. Translated: CASSLAGVFQETQYF. Together with reference TRBV5-1 and TRBJ2-5, the CDR3 gives the full variable domain: KAGVTQTPRYLIKTRGQQVTLSCSPISGHRSVSWYQQTPGQGLQFLFEYFSETQRNKGNFPGRFSGRQFSNSRSEMNVSTLELGDSALYLCASSLAGVFQETQYFGPGTRLLVL.

V and J are TRBV2 and TRBJ2-6; D is tentatively TRBD1 or TRBD2 (5 bases each). CDR3 length: 17 residues. Trimming left V 4 bases short and J 0 bases short, with 13 bases between. Germline CDR1 and CDR2: SNHLY and FYNNEI. CDR3 bases: TGTGCCAGCAGTGGGGGCGGGTCCCCCTCTGGGGCCAACGTCCTGACTTTC. Its translation is CASSGGGSPSGANVLTF.

This chain connects TRBV7-9 to TRBJ1-2; D gene uncertain. Trimming cost V 0 bases and J 4 bases, with 9 bases left between them. The CDR3 length is 14 residues. Germline CDR1 SEHNR, CDR2 FQNEAQ (reference sequence). The CDR3 DNA is TGTGCCAGCAGCTTAGCGTCAATTCTCTATGGCTACACCTTC. This sequence encodes CASSLASILYGYTF.

This chain connects TRBV3-1 (or the pseudogene TRBV3-2) to TRBJ2-1, with D tentatively TRBD1 or TRBD2 (6 bases each). CDR1 and CDR2 (germline): LGHDT, YNNKEL (reference sequence). V was pared by 4 bases and J by 5 bases, with 15 bases between. CDR3 length: 15 residues. CDR3 coding DNA: TGTGCCAGCAGCCCTCTGGGGGGCTTGGACAATGAGCAGTTCTTC. Translated, it gives CASSPLGGLDNEQFF.

The chain recombines TRBV5-1 with TRBJ1-1, with D hard to call. CDR1 is SGHRS and CDR2 is YFSETQ in the germline V gene. The V end was cut by 7 bases, the J end by 1 base, with 20 bases between. The CDR3 is 16 residues long. This CDR3 is CASHLFPRSANTEAFF. In DNA form, the CDR3 reads TGCGCCAGCCACCTGTTCCCCAGGTCGGCGAACACTGAAGCTTTCTTT.

The DNA of the CDR3 is TGTGCCAGCAGCTTGAACCTGAAAGAGACCCAGTACTTC. As protein: CASSLNLKETQYF. This chain links TRBV5-4 with TRBJ2-5; D gene ambiguous. This CDR3 is built from 13 residues. Germline V gene data show CDR1 as SGHNT and CDR2 as YYREEE (reference sequence). V was cut by 1 base and J by 3 bases, with 7 bases left in between.

The rearrangement links TRBV4-1 to TRBJ1-3, with no clear D. The length of the CDR3 is 15 residues. Germline lookup yields CDR1 MGHRA and CDR2 YSYEKL. The V gene lost 1 base and the J gene lost 0 bases, with 7 bases spanning the gap. The CDR3 nucleotides read TGCGCCAGCAGCCAAGGGCCCATCTCTGGAAACACCATATATTTT. Translated, it gives CASSQGPISGNTIYF.